Listed below are T cell receptor beta chains from one sample, sequenced in a study of T cell repertoires in cytomegalovirus infection. A single record per CDR3 protein comes from TCRdb applying MiXCR to the reads. The table records about 260,000 distinct CDR3 sequences, approximately 9.2% of them present only once. The specimen was PBMCs. Receptor source: a human donor in good health (CMV status not recorded). Some clones in this sample may be carry-over from other donors' samples. CDR3s include the opening cysteine and the closing phenylalanine or tryptophan. Each record gives: CDR3 protein, CDR3 DNA, clone size, J gene, V gene, D gene, CDR3 length. D genes are given only for firm matches. A clone size is listed for some rows: how often the clone was seen (once, few, many), or a class if it is expanded.

CDR3aa: CASSPSTGLNQPQHF
CDR3nt: TGCGCCAGCAGCCCCTCGACAGGGTTAAATCAGCCCCAGCATTTT
abundance: -
j_gene: TRBJ1-5
v_gene: TRBV5-1
d_gene: TRBD1
len: 15

CDR3aa: CASSAPDRFEAFF
CDR3nt: TGTGCCAGCAGTGCCCCGGACAGATTTGAAGCTTTCTTT
abundance: few
j_gene: TRBJ1-1
v_gene: TRBV28
d_gene: -
len: 13

CDR3aa: CASSWGGTAGETQYF
CDR3nt: TGTGCCAGCAGCTGGGGCGGGACGGCAGGCGAGACCCAGTACTTC
abundance: many
j_gene: TRBJ2-5
v_gene: TRBV5-6
d_gene: -
len: 15

CDR3aa: CSSTTPTAGHEQYF
CDR3nt: TGCAGTTCGACAACACCGACAGCGGGACACGAGCAGTACTTC
abundance: few
j_gene: TRBJ2-7
v_gene: TRBV20-1
d_gene: TRBD2
len: 14

CDR3aa: CASSLTGVVTEAFF
CDR3nt: TGTGCCAGCAGCTTAACAGGGGTGGTAACTGAAGCTTTCTTT
abundance: few
j_gene: TRBJ1-1
v_gene: TRBV7-9
d_gene: TRBD1
len: 14

CDR3aa: CASSLTGTGPYNEQFF
CDR3nt: TGTGCCAGCAGCCTCACCGGGACTGGTCCCTACAATGAGCAGTTCTTC
abundance: -
j_gene: TRBJ2-1
v_gene: TRBV6-5
d_gene: -
len: 16

CDR3aa: CASSPDSRVIPLHF
CDR3nt: TGTGCCAGCAGCCCCGACAGCCGAGTTATACCCCTCCACTTT
abundance: few
j_gene: TRBJ1-6
v_gene: TRBV7-9
d_gene: -
len: 14

CDR3aa: CASSRTGGKFYGYTF
CDR3nt: TGTGCCAGCAGCCGCACAGGGGGCAAGTTCTATGGCTACACCTTC
abundance: many
j_gene: TRBJ1-2
v_gene: TRBV7-2
d_gene: TRBD1
len: 15

CDR3aa: CASRALEGGHKNIQYF
CDR3nt: TGTGCCAGCAGAGCCCTGGAGGGGGGACACAAAAACATTCAGTACTTC
abundance: many
j_gene: TRBJ2-4
v_gene: TRBV7-9
d_gene: -
len: 16

CDR3aa: CASSQPVRGTQYF
CDR3nt: TGTGCCAGCAGTCAACCCGTCCGCGGGACGCAGTATTTT
abundance: -
j_gene: TRBJ2-3
v_gene: TRBV28
d_gene: -
len: 13

CDR3aa: CASSLQGLLSGYTF
CDR3nt: TGTGCCAGCAGTTTACAGGGGTTATTAAGTGGCTACACCTTC
abundance: -
j_gene: TRBJ1-2
v_gene: TRBV28
d_gene: -
len: 14

CDR3aa: CASSLGQKAPQHF
CDR3nt: TGTGCCAGCAGTTTGGGACAGAAGGCCCCCCAGCATTTT
abundance: many
j_gene: TRBJ1-5
v_gene: TRBV12-3/TRBV12-4
d_gene: TRBD1
len: 13

CDR3aa: CASSLQGARTEAFF
CDR3nt: TGTGCCAGCAGCCTACAGGGGGCCCGGACTGAAGCTTTCTTT
abundance: many
j_gene: TRBJ1-1
v_gene: TRBV7-3
d_gene: TRBD1
len: 14

CDR3aa: CASSFRGVADTQYF
CDR3nt: TGTGCCAGCAGCTTTAGGGGGGTGGCAGATACGCAGTATTTT
abundance: many
j_gene: TRBJ2-3
v_gene: TRBV7-8
d_gene: -
len: 14

CDR3aa: CSVRTASYEQYF
CDR3nt: TGCAGCGTTCGGACCGCTTCCTACGAGCAGTACTTC
abundance: -
j_gene: TRBJ2-7
v_gene: TRBV29-1
d_gene: -
len: 12

CDR3aa: CSVTGGANYGYTF
CDR3nt: TGCAGCGTAACAGGGGGTGCTAACTATGGCTACACCTTC
abundance: -
j_gene: TRBJ1-2
v_gene: TRBV29-1
d_gene: TRBD1
len: 13

CDR3aa: CASNPGGTAGYEQYF
CDR3nt: TGTGCCAGCAACCCCGGCGGGACCGCTGGCTACGAGCAGTACTTC
abundance: -
j_gene: TRBJ2-7
v_gene: TRBV2
d_gene: -
len: 15

CDR3aa: CASRDRDRYKRQYF
CDR3nt: TGTGCCAGCAGGGACCGGGACAGGTATAAACGGCAGTACTTC
abundance: many
j_gene: TRBJ2-7
v_gene: TRBV7-2
d_gene: TRBD1
len: 14

CDR3aa: CASSLSAGGGETQYF
CDR3nt: TGTGCCAGCAGCTTATCAGCGGGGGGTGGAGAGACCCAGTACTTC
abundance: -
j_gene: TRBJ2-5
v_gene: TRBV7-3
d_gene: TRBD2
len: 15

CDR3aa: CASSRDRATDTQYF
CDR3nt: TGTGCCAGCAGCCGGGACAGGGCCACAGATACGCAGTATTTT
abundance: many
j_gene: TRBJ2-3
v_gene: TRBV7-2
d_gene: TRBD1
len: 14